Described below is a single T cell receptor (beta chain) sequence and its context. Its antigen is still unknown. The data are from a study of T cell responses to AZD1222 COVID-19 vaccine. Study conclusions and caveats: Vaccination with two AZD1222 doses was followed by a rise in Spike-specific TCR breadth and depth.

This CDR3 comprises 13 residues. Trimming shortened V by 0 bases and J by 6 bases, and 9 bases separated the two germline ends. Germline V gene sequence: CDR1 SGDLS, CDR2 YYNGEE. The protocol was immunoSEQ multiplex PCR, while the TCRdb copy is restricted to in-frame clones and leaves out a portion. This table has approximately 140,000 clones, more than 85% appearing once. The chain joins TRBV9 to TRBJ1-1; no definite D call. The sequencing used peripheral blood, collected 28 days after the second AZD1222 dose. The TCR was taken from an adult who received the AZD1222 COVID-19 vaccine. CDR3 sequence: CASSVGTDSEAFF. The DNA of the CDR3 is TGTGCCAGCAGCGTAGGTACAGACTCTGAAGCTTTCTTT.